Listed below are T cell receptor beta chains from one sample, sequenced in a study of cytomegalovirus exposure and HLA in healthy donors. The table came from immunoSEQ multiplex PCR; TCRdb's copy has only in-frame clones and leaves some out. The sample has under 200,000 clones; 75% to 85% are singletons. The sequenced material came from PBMCs. The receptors here all came from a male donor in good health and CMV-seropositive. Each CDR3 is given with its conserved first and last residue. A D gene is named only where the DNA matches it firmly. Clone size is not always given. Where it is, it says once, few, many or a class for expanded clones.

TGCGCCAGCAGCCAAATACCGGGACAGGCTATCAACGTCCTGACTTTC CASSQIPGQAINVLTF TRBJ2-6 TRBV4-1 TRBD1 .
TGTGCCAGCAGCCTACTCAGGGCCATGAACACTGAAGCTTTCTTT CASSLLRAMNTEAFF TRBJ1-1 TRBV11-2 . once
TGTGCCAGCAGCTTGAGCGGGGGGCCCTATGAGCAGTTCTTC CASSLSGGPYEQFF TRBJ2-1 TRBV11-1 TRBD2 .
TGTGCCAGCAGCGACTTTCGCGCTGAAGCTTTCTTT CASSDFRAEAFF TRBJ1-1 TRBV6-1 . .
TGTGCCAGCAGCCCCAGGACAGATTCACCCCTCCACTTT CASSPRTDSPLHF TRBJ1-6 TRBV7-9 . .
TGTGCCTGGAGTGTGACTTTACCCTCGGCGGATGAAGCTTTCTTT CAWSVTLPSADEAFF TRBJ1-1 TRBV30 . .
TGCGCCAGCAGCGCGGAGGGGGGGTCCTATGGCTACACCTTC CASSAEGGSYGYTF TRBJ1-2 TRBV5-1 . .
TGTGCCAGCACGCAGGGAAATGAGCAGTTCTTC CASTQGNEQFF TRBJ2-1 TRBV7-9 . .
TGTGCCAGCAGCCTTCAGGCGGGAGCCCAGCATTTT CASSLQAGAQHF TRBJ1-5 TRBV5-6 . .
TGTGCCAGCAGCCCCCAGAGGGACAGGACCACTAACTATGGCTACACCTTC CASSPQRDRTTNYGYTF TRBJ1-2 TRBV21-1 . .
TGTGCCAGCAGTTCCACGACAGGGAGCAATCAGCCCCAGCATTTT CASSSTTGSNQPQHF TRBJ1-5 TRBV27 TRBD1 .
TGTGCCAGCAGTTACACGGGACAGAAGAACACTGAAGCTTTCTTT CASSYTGQKNTEAFF TRBJ1-1 TRBV6-5 TRBD1 .
TGCGCCAGCGGATATGACAGGGGTAACTATGGCTACACCTTC CASGYDRGNYGYTF TRBJ1-2 TRBV5-1 TRBD1 .
TGTGCCAGCAGCTCAGGACAAGTCAGCAATCAGCCCCAGCATTTT CASSSGQVSNQPQHF TRBJ1-5 TRBV7-9 . .
TGTGCCAGTACGTGGTCAGCGAGCTCCTACGAGCAGTACTTC CASTWSASSYEQYF TRBJ2-7 TRBV19 . .
TGTGCCTGGAGTCAGACAGCAAGCTCCTACAATGAGCAGTTCTTC CAWSQTASSYNEQFF TRBJ2-1 TRBV30 . .
TGTGCCAGCAGCCCGACGGCAGGGGGCAAAAGAGGCTACACCTTC CASSPTAGGKRGYTF TRBJ1-2 TRBV21-1 . .
TGCGCCAGCCGCCCCCTGGGCGGGTTTAGCACAGATACGCAGTATTTT CASRPLGGFSTDTQYF TRBJ2-3 TRBV5-1 . .
TGTGCCAGCAGCCCGATTCCTCCTGGCAGGTGCAGGGATCAGCCCCAGCATTTT CASSPIPPGRCRDQPQHF TRBJ1-5 TRBV21-1 . .
TGTGCCAGCAGCTCACGGAGGCCGGGACTAAGGCCCACTCGTTCTAGCACAGATACGCAGTATTTT CASSSRRPGLRPTRSSTDTQYF TRBJ2-3 TRBV7-8 TRBD2 .
TGTGCCAGCACCTCAACGGAGATTAACTATGGCTACACCTTC CASTSTEINYGYTF TRBJ1-2 TRBV6-1 . .
TGCAGCGTCGGGACAGGGCGGGGGGATGAGCAGTTCTTC CSVGTGRGDEQFF TRBJ2-1 TRBV29-1 . .
TGTGCCACGTGGTTCTACTCCTACGAGCAGTACTTC CATWFYSYEQYF TRBJ2-7 TRBV6-4 . .
TGTGCCAGCAGTGAAGGACGGATAGCTTTCTGGGGCTACACCTTC CASSEGRIAFWGYTF TRBJ1-2 TRBV2 . few
TGTGCCAGCTCCATTGGGGGGGCCGGGGATACGCAGTATTTT CASSIGGAGDTQYF TRBJ2-3 TRBV7-9 . .
TGTGCCAGCAGCGTAGGCGGAGGCTCGGTCCAAGAGACCCAGTACTTC CASSVGGGSVQETQYF TRBJ2-5 TRBV9 . .
TGTGCCAGCATGGGACAGGGGTACGAGCAGTACTTC CASMGQGYEQYF TRBJ2-7 TRBV5-4 TRBD1 few
TGTGCCAGCAGTTCCCTGACAGGTTCCTTCACAGATACGCAGTATTTT CASSSLTGSFTDTQYF TRBJ2-3 TRBV2 . .
TGTGCCAGCAGTTGGACAGGGGTAAACGAGCAGTACTTC CASSWTGVNEQYF TRBJ2-7 TRBV25-1 TRBD1 .
TGCGCCAGCAGCTTGCAACAGTCCTACGAGCAGTACTTC CASSLQQSYEQYF TRBJ2-7 TRBV5-1 . .
TGTGCCAGCAGTTACCGTCCTACCTCTGGGGCCAACGTCCTGACTTTC CASSYRPTSGANVLTF TRBJ2-6 TRBV6-5 . .
TGTGCCAGCAGTGAAGATCCGGGGGTTGAAGCTTTCTTT CASSEDPGVEAFF TRBJ1-1 TRBV6-1 . few
TGTGCCAGCAGTGGGGCGGCGGCGAACACCGGGGAGCTGTTTTTT CASSGAAANTGELFF TRBJ2-2 TRBV5-4 . .
TGTGCCAGTAGTATTGACAGGTCCTACGAGCAGTACTTC CASSIDRSYEQYF TRBJ2-7 TRBV19 . .
TGTGCCAGCACCCAGCAGGGGGGAGATACGCAGTATTTT CASTQQGGDTQYF TRBJ2-3 TRBV5-4 . .
TGTGCCAGCAGGGGGACAGGGGTCAGGGGTGAGCAGTTCTTC CASRGTGVRGEQFF TRBJ2-1 TRBV6-5 TRBD1 .
TGTGCCAGCAGCGTCAAGGGACACAGTAATGAAAAACTGTTTTTT CASSVKGHSNEKLFF TRBJ1-4 TRBV9 . few
TGTGCCAGCAGCCTCCTGGCGGGGGGAAACACAGATACGCAGTATTTT CASSLLAGGNTDTQYF TRBJ2-3 TRBV11-2 TRBD2 once
TGCGCCAGCAGCGCGCGACAGGGGAATGAAAAACTGTTTTTT CASSARQGNEKLFF TRBJ1-4 TRBV5-1 TRBD1 few
TGTGCCAGCTCGGGGGGTGCTACCCCTGGCGTCTCTGAAGCTTTCTTT CASSGGATPGVSEAFF TRBJ1-1 TRBV9 . .
TGTGCCAGTAGCACCATTGACAGGACGGGAGGCTACACCTTC CASSTIDRTGGYTF TRBJ1-2 TRBV19 . .
TGTGCCAGCAGCGTTAGCGGGGGGTACACAGATACGCAGTATTTT CASSVSGGYTDTQYF TRBJ2-3 TRBV9 TRBD2 .
TGCGCCAGCAGCCTTCCCCCCGCTGGGACAGGGGGATTTGACACTGAAGCTTTCTTT CASSLPPAGTGGFDTEAFF TRBJ1-1 TRBV4-1 TRBD1 .
TGTGCCAGCAGCGCGACCGGGACAGTTAACTATGGCTACACCTTC CASSATGTVNYGYTF TRBJ1-2 TRBV9 TRBD1 .
TGTGCCAGCAGGACAGGGGGCAAAAACATTCAGTACTTC CASRTGGKNIQYF TRBJ2-4 TRBV2 TRBD1 .
TGTGCCAGTAGTATTGACGGGTCCTACGAGCAGTACTTC CASSIDGSYEQYF TRBJ2-7 TRBV19 . .